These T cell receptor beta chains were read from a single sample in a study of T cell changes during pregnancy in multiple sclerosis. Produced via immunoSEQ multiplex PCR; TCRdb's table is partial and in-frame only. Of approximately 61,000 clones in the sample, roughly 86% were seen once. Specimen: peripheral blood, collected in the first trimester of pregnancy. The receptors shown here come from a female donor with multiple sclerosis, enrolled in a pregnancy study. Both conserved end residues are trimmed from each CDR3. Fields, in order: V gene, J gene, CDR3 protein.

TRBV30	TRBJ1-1	AWTPSWNTEAF
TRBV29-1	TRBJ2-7	SVSGQGSYEQY
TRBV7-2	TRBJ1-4	ASREDLSAEKLF
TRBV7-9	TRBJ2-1	ASSLPTTNEQF
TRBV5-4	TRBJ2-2	ASSAPPPLAGGPGTGELF
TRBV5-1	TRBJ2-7	ASSFNPGTGTRTVEQY
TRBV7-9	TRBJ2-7	ASSLGRLYEQY
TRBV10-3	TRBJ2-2	AIRGLDSLTGELF
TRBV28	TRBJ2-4	ASSAPGAKNIQY
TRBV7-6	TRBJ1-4	ASSLNSGWEYEKLF
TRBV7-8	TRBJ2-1	ASSVSGTGFGEQF
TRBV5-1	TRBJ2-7	ASSLLRTSGSYEQY
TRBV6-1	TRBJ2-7	ASSEVLAGGYEQY
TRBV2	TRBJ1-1	ASSATAYTEAF
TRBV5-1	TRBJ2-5	ASSLASTQETQY
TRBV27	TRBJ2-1	ASSRPGQASMEQF
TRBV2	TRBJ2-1	ASRKDRSGYNEQF
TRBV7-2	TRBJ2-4	ASSLVSGDKNIQY
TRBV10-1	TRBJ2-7	ASSESGSRGEQY
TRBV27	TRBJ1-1	ASSLATYTEAF
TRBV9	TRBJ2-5	ASSGRIGGTSGRVQETQY
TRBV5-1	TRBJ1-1	ASTRRGGSMNTEAF
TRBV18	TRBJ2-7	ASSLVTGEDEQY
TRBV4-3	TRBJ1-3	ASSQDAGQGEYAGNTIY
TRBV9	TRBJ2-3	ASSVDIRGADTQY
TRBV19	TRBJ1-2	ASRTGVTYGYT
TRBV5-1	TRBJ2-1	ASSSQGVSYNEQF
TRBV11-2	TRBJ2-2	ASSSSGSRTGELF
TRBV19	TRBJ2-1	ASSILRPAAGGYEQF
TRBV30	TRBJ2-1	AWSVLGGSSNEQF
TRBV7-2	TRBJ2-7	ASSLETSRAEQY
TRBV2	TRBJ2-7	ASSADRGHSEQY
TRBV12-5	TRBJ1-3	ASGLTGSGNTIY
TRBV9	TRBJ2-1	ASSVEQRYNEQF
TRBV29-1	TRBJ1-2	SVSGTVYGYT
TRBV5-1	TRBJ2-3	ASSRIGENTDTQY
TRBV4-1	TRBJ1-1	ASSQEIGTGGFEAF
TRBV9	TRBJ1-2	ASSPSSSNYGYT
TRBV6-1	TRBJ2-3	ASSEASGTRAY
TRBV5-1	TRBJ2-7	ASSSTVGEQY
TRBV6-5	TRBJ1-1	ASSPSEGRGTEAF
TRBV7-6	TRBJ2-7	ASSRTSGSSYEQY
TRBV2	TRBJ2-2	ASSENSGSSGELF
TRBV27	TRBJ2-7	ASSLSTGTGPREQY
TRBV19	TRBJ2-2	ASGNANTGELF
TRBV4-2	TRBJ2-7	ASSPTLAGGLPQQY
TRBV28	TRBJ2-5	ASRQGGSETQY
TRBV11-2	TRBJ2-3	ASSLASQRGGPDTQY
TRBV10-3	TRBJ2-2	AISEGTGTSVHGELF
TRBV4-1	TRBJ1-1	ASRTRGDEAF